This entry lists 5 T cell receptor beta chains sequenced from one sample in a study of cytomegalovirus exposure and HLA in healthy donors. Primers for the PCR totalled 60 Vbeta and 13 Jbeta. Assay used: immunoSEQ multiplex PCR; TCRdb lists only in-frame clones, some missing. The data show approximately 97,000 clones, approximately 72% seen once. Sequences were obtained from PBMCs. These TCRs come from a woman in her thirties or forties in good health and CMV-seropositive.

J is TRBJ1-3 and V is TRBV5-1; 9 bases align to TRBD1. V trimming: 0 bases; J trimming: 4 bases; junction bases outside the gene matches: 5. The CDR3 contains 16 residues. Per germline, CDR1 SGHRS and CDR2 YFSETQ. The chain's CDR3 is CASSLDTTGGGNTIYF. The CDR3 DNA reads as TGCGCCAGCAGCTTGGATACCACAGGGGGCGGAAACACCATATATTTT.

CDR3 amino acids: CASSYIGGTDTQYF. The CDR3, as DNA: TGTGCCAGCAGTTACATCGGGGGCACAGATACGCAGTATTTT. The rearrangement joins TRBV6-6 to TRBJ2-3; weak D call: TRBD2 (5 bases). V lost 2 bases and J 1 base, leaving 7 bases between the germline ends. Per the germline V gene, CDR1 is MNHNY and CDR2 is SVGAGI (reference sequence). The CDR3 is made up of 14 amino acids.

This rearrangement joins TRBV7-8 to TRBJ1-2; 7 bases match TRBD1. This CDR3 comprises 14 residues. CDR1 and CDR2 from the germline V gene are SGHVS and FQNEAQ. J gave up 2 bases and V 3 bases, and 3 bases lay outside the gene matches. CDR3 DNA: TGTGCCAGCAGCTTTGACAGGGCAAACTATGGCTACACCTTC. Its translation is CASSFDRANYGYTF. The variable domain in full, completed from reference TRBV7-8 and TRBJ1-2, reads GAGVSQSPRYKVAKRGQDVALRCDPISGHVSLFWYQQALGQGPEFLTYFQNEAQLDKSGLPSDRFFAERPEGSVSTLKIQRTQQEDSAVYLCASSFDRANYGYTFGSGTRLTVV.

DNA for the CDR3: TGTGCCTGGAGTGGCCGGGGTAGCCCCCAGCATTTT. This encodes CAWSGRGSPQHF. The gene calls are TRBV30 and TRBJ1-5; D gene ambiguous. Looked up from germline, CDR1 is GTSNPN and CDR2 is SVGIG (reference sequence). The ends were cut back, 1 base at V and 10 bases at J, with 11 bases in the middle. The CDR3 contains 12 residues. Combining the CDR3 with reference TRBV30 and TRBJ1-5 gives the whole variable domain SQTIHQWPATLVQPVGSPLSLECTVEGTSNPNLYWYRQAAGRGLQLLFYSVGIGQISSEVPQNLSASRPQDRQFILSSKKLLLSDSGFYLCAWSGRGSPQHFGDGTRLSIL.

This clone has a handful of counts. The V gene is TRBV29-1, the J gene TRBJ2-7; D possibly corresponds to TRBD1 (6 bases). V was trimmed by 8 bases and J by 5 bases, leaving 16 bases between them. The germline gives CDR1 SQVTM, CDR2 ANQGSEA. This CDR3 is built from 12 residues. CDR3 sequence: CSSSGVHDEQYF. The CDR3 coding sequence is TGCAGCTCGTCAGGGGTCCACGACGAGCAGTACTTC.